The clone carrying this T cell receptor (beta chain) turned up a few times. What it binds is not known. One end of the junction is discordant with germline, which a read error may explain. These data originate in a study of response to subunit inactivated influenza vaccine. Study-level findings and limits: With each seasonal influenza vaccination, the authors suggested, few new T cells are recruited.

TCRdb used MiXCR to reprocess the RT-PCR reads, holding one entry per CDR3 protein. The sample carries more than 200,000 distinct CDR3 sequences, 9.5% to 15% recorded once. Sequenced here: non-naive T cells sorted from PBMCs, sampled around two weeks before vaccination. This receptor was obtained from a man aged 50 or older who received an inactivated influenza vaccine.

The CDR3 bases are TGTGCCAGCAGTCTAGCGGGACCTACGTACGAGCAGTACTTC. It yields the protein CASSLAGPTYEQYF. The chain employs TRBV12-3 or TRBV12-4 and TRBJ2-7; 9 bases align to TRBD2. This CDR3 comprises 14 residues.